This TCR beta chain derives from a study of Tregs in tolerant kidney transplant recipients. Whole-study results and caveats: Tregs expanded with activated donor B cells seemed most donor-specific. Biological reproducibility was not directly addressed in this study.

This table comes from immunoSEQ multiplex PCR, and its TCRdb copy is limited to in-frame clones, with some not included. The sample records about 240,000 clones, about 80% being singletons. Thawed PBMCs were FACS-sorted into unstimulated CD4+CD25+CD127- regulatory T cells, CD4+CD25- non-regulatory cells, CD4 and CD8 cells. V lost 3 bases and J lost 5; bases outside the gene matches: 12. The V gene's germline CDR1 is GTSNPN and CDR2 SVGIG (reference sequence). The CDR3 runs 15 residues. On this clone: The antigen remains unidentified.

Sequenced sample: CD4+ T cells from blood. This sequence was found in a human donor in good health. The chain employs TRBV30 and TRBJ2-5; 7 bases are shared with TRBD2. DNA for the CDR3: TGTGCCTGGAGGGGCCGGGGCGGGAGTGAGGAGACCCAGTACTTC. Protein product: CAWRGRGGSEETQYF.